One TCR beta chain is described in this entry. This sample is drawn from a study of a mutant IDH1 vaccine in newly diagnosed glioma. Sequenced by immunoSEQ multiplex PCR; TCRdb stores in-frame clones only, minus some. The table includes tens of thousands of clones, roughly 82% detected once. Time point denoted: baseline, week 1 (first vaccination visit). Described treatment: pre-vaccination baseline after standard-of-care therapy. The sequencing here drew on PBMCs, taken from a glioma patient treated with radiotherapy, temozolomide or both. The receptor's source is a man aged 25 to 40 with glioma.

CDR3 sequence: CAISGAARSTDTQYF. CDR3 sequence (DNA): TGTGCCATCAGTGGGGCGGCGCGTAGCACAGATACGCAGTATTTT. The V gene is TRBV10-3, the J gene TRBJ2-3; D is unclear. There are 15 residues in the CDR3. Looked up from germline, CDR1 is ENHRY and CDR2 is SYGVKD. The V end was cut by 4 bases, the J end by 0 bases, with 11 bases between.